A single sample is the source of the 18 T cell receptor beta chains below, sequenced in a study of glioma-infiltrating T cells. The iRepertoire nested amplicon-rescue multiplex PCR amplified TCR alpha and beta CDR3s from RNA. TCRdb ran MiXCR on the multiplex PCR reads and lists one entry per CDR3 protein. This table has more than 350,000 distinct CDR3 sequences, roughly two fifths appearing once. The sequenced sample was glioma tissue, nonneoplastic brain tissue, or PBMCs (not recorded which). These receptors originate from a human donor with low-grade glioma or glioblastoma, undergoing nonglioma brain surgery, or in good health (not recorded which).

The table lists this clonotype with many counts. This chain joins TRBV20-1 and TRBJ2-7, with 7 bases matching TRBD2. The CDR3 has 14 amino acids. The V and J ends lost 1 base and 4 bases, in that order; junction bases with no gene match: 7. CDR1 DFQATT and CDR2 SNEGSKA come from the germline V gene (reference sequence). DNA of the CDR3: TGCAGTGCTAGAGGGGGCGGGAGTAGGTACGAGCAGTACTTC. Translated: CSARGGGSRYEQYF.

This clonotype showed up many times. J is TRBJ1-1 and V is TRBV6-1; TRBD1 is a possible D gene (5 bases). This CDR3 is built from 14 residues. Germline lookup yields CDR1 MNHNS and CDR2 SASEGT. V was shortened by 7 bases and J by 4 bases, with 16 bases between the two germline ends. DNA for the CDR3: TGTGCCAGCATTGACAGAGAATTCGGCACTGAAGCTTTCTTT. Translation: CASIDREFGTEAFF.

This clonotype came up once. A single base separates this from a much larger clone, so it may be a read error. V gene TRBV19 combines with J gene TRBJ2-1, with a tentative D call TRBD2 (6 bases). Trimming left V 3 bases short and J 8 bases short, with 11 bases between. Germline V gene lookup returns CDR1 LNHDA and CDR2 SQIVND (reference sequence). This CDR3 has 13 residues. The CDR3 region is CASSIRLGYEQFF. Here the CDR3 DNA reads TGTGCCAGTAGTATCAGACTAGGGTATGAGCAGTTCTTC.

The genes are TRBV7-2 and TRBJ2-2, with 8 nucleotides matching TRBD2. V lost 3 bases and J lost 4; bases outside the gene matches: 7. The CDR3 has 16 residues. CDR1 is SGHTA and CDR2 is FQGNSA in the germline V gene. As DNA, the CDR3 is TGTGCCAGCAGCTTGTATCCCGGGAGGGGCACCGGGGAGCTGTTTTTT. It is translated as CASSLYPGRGTGELFF.

This clonotype was detected many times. The chain recombines TRBV6-1 with TRBJ2-7, with 9 bases matching TRBD1. Looked up from germline, CDR1 is MNHNS and CDR2 is SASEGT. J gave up 6 bases and V 7 bases, and 10 bases lay outside the gene matches. The CDR3 spans 14 residues. The CDR3 is CASNPGTGPIEQYF. The CDR3 nucleotides read TGTGCCAGCAACCCCGGGACAGGGCCCATCGAGCAGTACTTC.

Regarding this clonotype: Being one base from a much bigger clone, this may be a read error. The V call is TRBV27, the J call TRBJ2-3; D possibly corresponds to TRBD2 (6 bases). Germline V gene sequence: CDR1 MNHEY, CDR2 SMNVEV (reference sequence). This CDR3 spans 16 amino acids. As DNA, the CDR3 is TGTGCCAACAGTGCCGGGAGATGGGGGGGCACAGATACGCAGTATTTT. It yields the protein CANSAGRWGGTDTQYF.

This clonotype occurred many times. The chain uses TRBV6-1 and TRBJ2-2, with D hard to call. V shed 4 bases and J shed 3 bases, with 6 bases lying between them. Germline V lookup: CDR1 MNHNS, CDR2 SASEGT. The CDR3 runs to 13 residues. CDR3 nucleotide sequence: TGTGCCAGCAGTGTTCACTACACCGGGGAGCTGTTTTTT. As protein: CASSVHYTGELFF.

The chain joins TRBV7-9 to TRBJ1-6, with D unclear. This CDR3 is 15 amino acids long. V was shortened by 1 base and J by 9 bases, with 13 bases between the two germline ends. Looked up from germline, CDR1 is SEHNR and CDR2 is FQNEAQ (reference sequence). Here the CDR3 DNA reads TGTGCCAGCAGCTTAGATTGGGAGGATCGTTCACCCCTCCACTTT. This codes for CASSLDWEDRSPLHF.

This clonotype was detected many times. The rearrangement joins TRBV20-1 to TRBJ2-7; D is unresolved. From germline, CDR1 is DFQATT and CDR2 SNEGSKA (reference sequence). The CDR3 spans 13 residues. The V end was cut by 3 bases, the J end by 3 bases, with 12 bases between. As DNA, the CDR3 is TGCAGTGCTAGCTTACGGAAAAACTACGAGCAGTACTTC. It is translated as CSASLRKNYEQYF.

The sample holds many counts of this clonotype. The rearrangement links TRBV10-3 to TRBJ1-2; 7 bases fit TRBD1. Germline-derived CDR1 and CDR2 are ENHRY and SYGVKD. The CDR3 runs 14 residues. J gave up 3 bases and V 0 bases, and 1 base lay outside the gene matches. Here the CDR3 DNA reads TGTGCCATCAGTGAGTCAACAGGGGACTATGGCTACACCTTC. Translating it yields CAISESTGDYGYTF.

Only a few counts were recorded for this clonotype. The chain has TRBV4-3 and TRBJ2-1; possibly TRBD1 for D (5 bases). This CDR3 spans 16 amino acids. The germline V gene has CDR1 LGHNA and CDR2 YSLEER. Trimming left V 1 base short and J 0 bases short, with 10 bases between. The CDR3 coding sequence is TGCGCCAGCAGCCAAGTAGGGGCGAGCTCCTACAATGAGCAGTTCTTC. It is translated as CASSQVGASSYNEQFF.

Worth noting for this clonotype: This likely comes from a read error, as the CDR3 has no conserved phenylalanine or tryptophan at its end. V usage is TRBV20-1 and J usage is TRBJ1-1; maybe TRBD1 (5 bases). CDR3 length: 14 amino acids. Trimming stripped 0 bases from V and 4 bases from J, with 12 bases between. Germline CDR1 and CDR2: DFQATT and SNEGSKA (reference sequence). DNA of the CDR3: TGCAGTGCTAGAGATCGGGGGTCGGGCACTGAAGCTTTCTAT. It is translated as CSARDRGSGTEAFY.

Turning to this clonotype: An end of the junction differs from the germline gene, which may be a read error. V gene TRBV10-2 combines with J gene TRBJ1-1; possible D gene TRBD1, 5 bases. Germline assignment: CDR1 WSHSY and CDR2 SAAADI. The CDR3 extends over 13 amino acids. CDR3 region: CAVEGRVRTEAFF. DNA for the CDR3: TGTGCCGTTGAGGGCAGGGTCAGGACTGAAGCTTTCTTT.

CDR3 nucleotide sequence: TGTGCCAGCAGTAAAACTCTACAGGGAAGAGGTGCGACTAATGAAAAACTGTTTTTT. This encodes CASSKTLQGRGATNEKLFF. This chain links TRBV6-6 with TRBJ1-4, with a tentative D call TRBD1 (6 bases). Between the trimmed V and J ends, which lost 5 bases and 2 bases, there was a span of 24 bases. The CDR3 contains 19 residues. CDR1 is MNHNY and CDR2 is SVGAGI in the germline V gene (reference sequence).

A remark on this clonotype: Being one base from a much bigger clone, this may be a read error. The chain couples TRBV6-2 or TRBV6-3 to TRBJ2-1; the D call may be TRBD1 or TRBD2 (5 bases each). With 10 bases removed from V and 6 bases from J, the gap between germline ends came to 19 bases. Looked up from germline, CDR1 is MNHEY and CDR2 is SVGEGT. The CDR3 consists of 14 residues. The CDR3 DNA is TGTGCCACCTGCGAGGGGCTAGCTAGCAATGAGCAGTTCTTC. Translating gives CATCEGLASNEQFF.

The chain links TRBV12-3 or TRBV12-4 to TRBJ1-1; the D is unclear. This CDR3 region has 15 residues. The V and J ends lost 6 bases and 0 bases respectively, with 14 bases between them. CDR3: CASSLVKEMNTEAFF. The DNA for the CDR3 is TGTGCCAGCAGCCTCGTTAAGGAAATGAACACTGAAGCTTTCTTT.

The V call is TRBV2, the J call TRBJ1-2; TRBD1 matches at 8 bases. This CDR3 is built from 15 residues. The V gene end was trimmed by 2 bases and the J gene end by 7 bases; junction bases not matched to a gene: 9. Germline lookup yields CDR1 SNHLY and CDR2 FYNNEI. CDR3 DNA sequence: TGTGCCAGCAGTGAACTGGACAGGGTGATTGGTGGCTACACCTTC. Encoded protein: CASSELDRVIGGYTF.

This clonotype was seen ten or more times. J is TRBJ1-1 and V is TRBV6-1, with D possibly TRBD1 on 5 matching bases. CDR3 size: 13 residues. The V end was cut by 2 bases, the J end by 4 bases, with 8 bases between. Germline-derived CDR1 and CDR2 are MNHNS and SASEGT. This CDR3 reads CASSEWGVTEAFF. Here the CDR3 DNA reads TGTGCCAGCAGTGAATGGGGGGTCACTGAAGCTTTCTTT.